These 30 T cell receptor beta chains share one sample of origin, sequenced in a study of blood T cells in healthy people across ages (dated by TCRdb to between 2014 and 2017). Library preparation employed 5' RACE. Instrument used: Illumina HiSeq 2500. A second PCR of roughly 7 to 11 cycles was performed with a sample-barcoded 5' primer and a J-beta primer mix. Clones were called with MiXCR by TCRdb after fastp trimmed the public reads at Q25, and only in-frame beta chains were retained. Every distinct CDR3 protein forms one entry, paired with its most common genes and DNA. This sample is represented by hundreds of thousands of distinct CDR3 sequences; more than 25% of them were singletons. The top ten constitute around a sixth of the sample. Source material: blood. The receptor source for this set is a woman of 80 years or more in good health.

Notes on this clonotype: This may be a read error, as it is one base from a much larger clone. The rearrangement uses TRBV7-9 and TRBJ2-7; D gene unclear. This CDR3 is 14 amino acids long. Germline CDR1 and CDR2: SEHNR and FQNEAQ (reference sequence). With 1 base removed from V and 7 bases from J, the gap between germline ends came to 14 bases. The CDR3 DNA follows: TGTGCCAGCAGCTTAGTACTGACTTACAATGAGCAGTACTTC. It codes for CASSLVLTYNEQYF.

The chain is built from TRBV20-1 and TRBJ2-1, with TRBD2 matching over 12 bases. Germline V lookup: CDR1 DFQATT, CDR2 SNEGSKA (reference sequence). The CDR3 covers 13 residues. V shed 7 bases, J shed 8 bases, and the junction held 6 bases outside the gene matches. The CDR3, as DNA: TGCAGTGTCCCGACTAGCGGGAGTGATGAGCAGTTCTTC. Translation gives CSVPTSGSDEQFF.

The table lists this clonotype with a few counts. The DNA of the CDR3 is TGTGCCAGCAGCTACCTTACCGGGACCTCAGATACGCAGTATTTT. This codes for CASSYLTGTSDTQYF. The rearrangement links TRBV9 to TRBJ2-3; D is perhaps TRBD1 or TRBD2 (5 bases each). The length of the CDR3 is 15 residues. The germline V and J ends were trimmed by 4 bases and 4 bases, with 16 bases remaining between them. CDR1 SGDLS and CDR2 YYNGEE come from the germline V gene.

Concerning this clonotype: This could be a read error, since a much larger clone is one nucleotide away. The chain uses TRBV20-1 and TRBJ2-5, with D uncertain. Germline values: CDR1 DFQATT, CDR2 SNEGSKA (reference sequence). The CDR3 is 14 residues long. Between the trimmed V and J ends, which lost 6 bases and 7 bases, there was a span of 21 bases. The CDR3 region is CSAGYPSAPRTQYF. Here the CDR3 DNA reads TGCAGTGCGGGTTACCCGAGCGCCCCAAGGACCCAGTACTTC.

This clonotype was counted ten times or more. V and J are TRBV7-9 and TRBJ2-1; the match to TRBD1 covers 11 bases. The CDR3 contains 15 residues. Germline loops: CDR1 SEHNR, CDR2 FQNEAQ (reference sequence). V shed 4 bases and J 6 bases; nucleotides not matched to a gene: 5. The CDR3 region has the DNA TGTGCCAGCAGCTCTACCGGGACAGGGGGCAATGAGCAGTTCTTC. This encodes CASSSTGTGGNEQFF.

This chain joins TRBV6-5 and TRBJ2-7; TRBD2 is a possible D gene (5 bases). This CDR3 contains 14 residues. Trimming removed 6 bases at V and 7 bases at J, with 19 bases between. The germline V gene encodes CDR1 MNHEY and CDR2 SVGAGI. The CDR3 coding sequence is TGTGCCAGCAGGTCCCGGGGAGAATACAATGAGCAGTACTTC. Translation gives CASRSRGEYNEQYF.

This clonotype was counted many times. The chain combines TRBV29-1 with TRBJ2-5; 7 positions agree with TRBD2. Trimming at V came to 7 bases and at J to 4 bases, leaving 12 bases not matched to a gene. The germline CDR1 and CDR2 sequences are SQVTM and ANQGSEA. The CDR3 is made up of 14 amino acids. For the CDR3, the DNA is TGCAGCGCGGGATTGAGCGGGGTGGGAGAGACCCAGTACTTC. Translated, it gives CSAGLSGVGETQYF.

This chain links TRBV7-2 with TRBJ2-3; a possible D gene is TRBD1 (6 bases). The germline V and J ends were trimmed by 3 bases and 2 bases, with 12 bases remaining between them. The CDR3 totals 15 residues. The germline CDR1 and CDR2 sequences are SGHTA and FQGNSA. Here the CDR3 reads CASSFSGHFTDTQYF. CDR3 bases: TGTGCCAGCAGCTTTTCGGGACATTTCACAGATACGCAGTATTTT.

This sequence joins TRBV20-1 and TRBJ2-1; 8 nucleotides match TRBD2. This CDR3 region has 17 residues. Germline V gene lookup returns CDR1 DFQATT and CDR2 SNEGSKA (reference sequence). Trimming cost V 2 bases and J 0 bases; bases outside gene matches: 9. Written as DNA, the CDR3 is TGCAGTGCTAGAACCCCCCAGCGGGAGAGCTCCTACAATGAGCAGTTCTTC. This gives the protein CSARTPQRESSYNEQFF.

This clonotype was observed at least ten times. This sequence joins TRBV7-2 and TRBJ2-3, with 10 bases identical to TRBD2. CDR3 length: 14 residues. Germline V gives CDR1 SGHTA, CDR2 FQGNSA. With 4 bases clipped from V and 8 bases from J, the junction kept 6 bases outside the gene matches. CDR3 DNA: TGTGCCAGCAGCTCCACTAGCGGGGTCAGTACGCAGTATTTT. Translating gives CASSSTSGVSTQYF.

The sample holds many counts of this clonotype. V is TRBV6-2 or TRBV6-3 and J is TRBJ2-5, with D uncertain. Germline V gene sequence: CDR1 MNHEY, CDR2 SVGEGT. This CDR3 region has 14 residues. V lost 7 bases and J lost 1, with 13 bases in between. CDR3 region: CASIPGGFQETQYF. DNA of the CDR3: TGTGCCAGCATCCCCGGTGGGTTCCAAGAGACCCAGTACTTC.

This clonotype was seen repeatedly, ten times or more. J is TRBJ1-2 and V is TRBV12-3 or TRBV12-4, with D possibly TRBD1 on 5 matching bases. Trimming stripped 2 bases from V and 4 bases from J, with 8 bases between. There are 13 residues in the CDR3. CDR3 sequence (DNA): TGTGCCAGCAGTTTAATACAGGCCTATGGCTACACCTTC. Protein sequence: CASSLIQAYGYTF.

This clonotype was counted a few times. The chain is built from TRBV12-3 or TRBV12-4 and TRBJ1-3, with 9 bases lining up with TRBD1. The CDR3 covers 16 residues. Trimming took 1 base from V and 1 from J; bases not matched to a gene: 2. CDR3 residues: CASSLGGQGSGNTIYF. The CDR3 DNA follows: TGTGCCAGCAGTTTAGGTGGACAGGGGTCTGGAAACACCATATATTTT.

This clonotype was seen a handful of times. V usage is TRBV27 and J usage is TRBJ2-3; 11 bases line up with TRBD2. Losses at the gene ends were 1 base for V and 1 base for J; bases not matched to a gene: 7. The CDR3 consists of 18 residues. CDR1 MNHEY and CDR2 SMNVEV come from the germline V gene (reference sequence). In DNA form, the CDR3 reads TGTGCCAGCAGTTTATTCTCTGTAGCGGGGGGGGGCACAGATACGCAGTATTTT. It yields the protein CASSLFSVAGGGTDTQYF.

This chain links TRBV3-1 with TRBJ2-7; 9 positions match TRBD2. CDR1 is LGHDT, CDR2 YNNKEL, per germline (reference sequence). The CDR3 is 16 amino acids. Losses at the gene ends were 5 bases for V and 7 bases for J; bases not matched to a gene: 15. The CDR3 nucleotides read TGTGCCAGCAGCACCTATAGCGGGGGATCCTACAATGAGCAGTACTTC. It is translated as CASSTYSGGSYNEQYF.

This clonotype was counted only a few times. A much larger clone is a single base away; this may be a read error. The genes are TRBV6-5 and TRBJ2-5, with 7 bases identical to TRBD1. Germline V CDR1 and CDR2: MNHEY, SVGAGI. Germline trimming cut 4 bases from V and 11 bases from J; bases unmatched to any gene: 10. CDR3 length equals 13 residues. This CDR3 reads CASSSTGINEQYF. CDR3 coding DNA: TGTGCCAGCAGTTCGACAGGGATCAATGAGCAGTACTTC.

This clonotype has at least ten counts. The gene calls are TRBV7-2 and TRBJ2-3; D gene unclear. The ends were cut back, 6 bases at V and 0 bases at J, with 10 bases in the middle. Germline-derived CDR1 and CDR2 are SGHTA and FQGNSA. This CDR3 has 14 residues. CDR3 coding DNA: TGTGCCAGCAGACGAGACTCTAGCACAGATACGCAGTATTTT. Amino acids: CASRRDSSTDTQYF.

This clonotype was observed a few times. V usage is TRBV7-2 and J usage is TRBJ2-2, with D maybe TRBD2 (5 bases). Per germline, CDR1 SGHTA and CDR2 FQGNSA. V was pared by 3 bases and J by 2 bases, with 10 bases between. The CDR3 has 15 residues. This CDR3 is CASSFRSGNTGELFF. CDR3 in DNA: TGTGCCAGCAGCTTTCGAAGCGGCAACACCGGGGAGCTGTTTTTT.

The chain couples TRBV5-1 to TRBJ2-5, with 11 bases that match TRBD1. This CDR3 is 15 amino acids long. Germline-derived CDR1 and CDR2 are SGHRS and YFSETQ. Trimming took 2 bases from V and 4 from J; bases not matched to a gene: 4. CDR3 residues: CASSFGGTGGETQYF. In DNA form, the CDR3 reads TGCGCCAGCAGCTTTGGCGGGACAGGGGGAGAGACCCAGTACTTC.

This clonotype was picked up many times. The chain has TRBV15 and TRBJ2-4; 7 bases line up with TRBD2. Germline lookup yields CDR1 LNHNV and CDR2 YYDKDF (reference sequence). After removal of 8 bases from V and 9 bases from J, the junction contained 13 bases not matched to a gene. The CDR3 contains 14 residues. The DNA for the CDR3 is TGTGCCACCGGGGAGGGATCCAGGACGGGCATTCAGTACTTC. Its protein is CATGEGSRTGIQYF.

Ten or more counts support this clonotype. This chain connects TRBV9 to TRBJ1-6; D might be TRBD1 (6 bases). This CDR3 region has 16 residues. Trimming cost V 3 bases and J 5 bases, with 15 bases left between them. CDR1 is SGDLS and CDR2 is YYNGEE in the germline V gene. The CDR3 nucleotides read TGTGCCAGCAGCGGTCCAGCGGGGGCAGATAATTCACCCCTCCACTTT. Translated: CASSGPAGADNSPLHF.

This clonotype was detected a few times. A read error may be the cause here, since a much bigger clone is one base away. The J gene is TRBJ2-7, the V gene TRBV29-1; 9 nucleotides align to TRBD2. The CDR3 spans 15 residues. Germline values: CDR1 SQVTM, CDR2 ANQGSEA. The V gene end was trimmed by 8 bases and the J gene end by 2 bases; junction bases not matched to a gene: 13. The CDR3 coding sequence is TGCAGCCCCTGTCGCGGGGGGGGTAGAACCTACGAGCAGTACTTC. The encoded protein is CSPCRGGGRTYEQYF.

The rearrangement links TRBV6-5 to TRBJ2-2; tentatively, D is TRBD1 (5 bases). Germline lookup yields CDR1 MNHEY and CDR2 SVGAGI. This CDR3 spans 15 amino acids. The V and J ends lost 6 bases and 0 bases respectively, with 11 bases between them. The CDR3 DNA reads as TGTGCCAGCAGCCGGACACACGCGAACACCGGGGAGCTGTTTTTT. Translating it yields CASSRTHANTGELFF.

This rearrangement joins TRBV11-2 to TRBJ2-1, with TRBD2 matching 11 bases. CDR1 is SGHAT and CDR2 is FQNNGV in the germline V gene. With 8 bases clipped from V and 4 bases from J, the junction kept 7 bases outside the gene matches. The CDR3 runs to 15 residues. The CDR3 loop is CASHLLAGGYNEQFF. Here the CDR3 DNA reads TGTGCCAGCCACCTTCTAGCGGGGGGATACAATGAGCAGTTCTTC. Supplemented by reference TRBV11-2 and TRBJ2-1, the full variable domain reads EAGVAQSPRYKIIEKRQSVAFWCNPISGHATLYWYQQILGQGPKLLIQFQNNGVVDDSQLPKDRFSAERLKGVDSTLKIQPAKLEDSAVYLCASHLLAGGYNEQFFGPGTRLTVL.

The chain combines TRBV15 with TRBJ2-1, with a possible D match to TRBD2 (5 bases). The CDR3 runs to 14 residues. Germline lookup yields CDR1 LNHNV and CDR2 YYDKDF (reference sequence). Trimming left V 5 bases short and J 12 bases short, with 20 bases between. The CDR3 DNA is TGTGCCACCAGCGCTACAGAGGGTGTGGGTCTGCAGTTCTTC. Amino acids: CATSATEGVGLQFF.

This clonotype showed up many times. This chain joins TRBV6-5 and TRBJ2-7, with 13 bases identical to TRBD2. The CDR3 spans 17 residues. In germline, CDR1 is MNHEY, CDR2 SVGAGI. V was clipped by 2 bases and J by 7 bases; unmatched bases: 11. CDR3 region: CASSYGTSGAPWEEQYF. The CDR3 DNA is TGTGCCAGCAGTTACGGGACTAGCGGGGCCCCCTGGGAAGAGCAGTACTTC.

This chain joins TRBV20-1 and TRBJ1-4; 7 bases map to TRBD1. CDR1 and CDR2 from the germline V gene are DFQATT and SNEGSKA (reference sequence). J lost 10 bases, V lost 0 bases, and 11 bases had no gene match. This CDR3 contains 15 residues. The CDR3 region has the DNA TGCAGTGCTAGAGATTACAGGGGACCCCAGGGAAAACTGTTTTTT. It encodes CSARDYRGPQGKLFF.

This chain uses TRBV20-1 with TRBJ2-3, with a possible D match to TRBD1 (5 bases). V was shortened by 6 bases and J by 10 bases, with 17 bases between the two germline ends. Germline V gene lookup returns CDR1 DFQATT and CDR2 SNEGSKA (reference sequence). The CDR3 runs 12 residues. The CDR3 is CSARPGRDAQYF. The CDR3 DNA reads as TGCAGTGCGCGGCCCGGCAGGGATGCGCAGTATTTT.

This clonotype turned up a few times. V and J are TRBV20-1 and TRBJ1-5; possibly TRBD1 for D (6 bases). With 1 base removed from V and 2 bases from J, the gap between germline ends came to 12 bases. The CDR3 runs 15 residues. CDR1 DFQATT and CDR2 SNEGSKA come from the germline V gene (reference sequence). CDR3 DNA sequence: TGCAGTGCTAGAGTACAGGGAGTAGGCAATCAGCCCCAGCATTTT. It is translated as CSARVQGVGNQPQHF.

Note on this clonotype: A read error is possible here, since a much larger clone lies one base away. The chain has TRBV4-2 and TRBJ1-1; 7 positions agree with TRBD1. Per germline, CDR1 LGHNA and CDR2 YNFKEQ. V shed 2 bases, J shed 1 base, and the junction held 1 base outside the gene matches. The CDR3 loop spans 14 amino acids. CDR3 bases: TGTGCCAGCAGCCAACGACAGGGGAACACTGAAGCTTTCTTT. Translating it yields CASSQRQGNTEAFF.